What follows is one TCR beta chain and its context. It lacks a known antigen. The record has no base qualities; no much larger clone is one base away. The sample belongs to a study of cytomegalovirus exposure and HLA in healthy donors (dated by TCRdb to the late 2010s). For the wider study: An earlier analysis of approximately 600 of the donors reported 250 to 300 Gb of sequence data and 100 million to 130 million unique TCR beta sequences from approximately 180 million T cells. Typing coverage varied by locus: about 620-630 donors for A, B, C, DRB1 and DQB1; some 520 for DQA1; nearly 610 for DPA1; 450 to 480 for DPB1. A later genetic analysis used genome-wide SNP genotypes for about 65% of the 666 donors, treating that subset as a discovery cohort. To study patterns of TCR occurrence, a later analysis re-analyzed previously published TCR beta repertoires from 500 to 850 donors and added high-resolution HLA genotyping. Every repertoire in the discovery cohort had been generated on one and the same sequencing platform. The study profiled the T cell repertoires of 666 subjects by immunosequencing and related them to cytomegalovirus serostatus. Both class I and class II loci were covered by HLA typing, at four-digit resolution. The study aimed to test whether signatures of past pathogen exposure could be identified by cataloging public T cell receptors. Alongside the repertoire data, information on donor age, sex, ethnicity and CMV serostatus was compiled. About 320 gigabases of sequencing data and 70 million to 85 million unique TCR sequences were included in an early release covering about 620 HLA-typed donors. On average, around 240,000 unique TCR beta nucleotide sequences were sequenced per donor among about 400 genotyped donors of the cohort, with about 17% of those sequences being non-productive. To predict cytomegalovirus infection status, the study combined high-throughput TCR immunosequencing, statistical association of individual TCRs with disease status, and machine learning. An earlier analysis of 500 to 650 of the donors applied high-throughput TCR beta sequencing to assess whether each TCR beta V gene segment acted as functional or pseudogenic. Along with the roughly 670-subject first cohort, a separate validation cohort of over a hundred different subjects was used. Rather than drawing on any new phenotypic data, the later analysis identified candidate immune exposures from TCR beta sequences and the way those sequences occurred across donors. Because of strong linkage in the cohort, roughly five DR-DQ haplotypes were treated as single units for association and clustering. Of the approximately 400 genotyped donors, roughly 76% were placed in the genetic ancestry cluster associated with self-reported Caucasian donors. Overall study results and their limits: The authors suggested that the approach could potentially be generalized to other disease states and immunological phenotypes. The only immune exposure information available for the cohort was CMV serostatus. Several of the top co-occurrence clusters appeared to be linked to parvovirus B19, influenza, CMV and Epstein-Barr virus, according to a later analysis. An association between a missense DCLRE1C variant and V-gene and J-gene trimming of TCR beta chains was found in a later genetic analysis and replicated in an independent cohort. A further reported finding was that TCR beta sequences accurately predicted the HLA-A and HLA-B alleles for most subjects in the first cohort. At a false discovery rate of 0.05, a later analysis linked under 20,000 TCR beta sequences to specific HLA alleles. A few of the identified cytomegalovirus-associated TCR beta chains were confirmed in vitro to be specific for cytomegalovirus antigens. The study gave a list of over 150 TCR beta chains associated with cytomegalovirus. When HLA alleles, especially DR and DQ, strongly co-occurred, attributing TCR associations to individual alleles was difficult. Most CMV-associated TCR beta chains appeared to be HLA-restricted in a later analysis, and the HLA associations seemed to be driven largely by CMV exposure. HLA typing was unavailable for some donors at each locus, so association tests used only the typed subset. Most TCR sequences were seen in very few donors, while some public TCRs were found in many individuals. According to a later analysis, TCR association rates differed among HLA loci, with DRB1 alleles showing the most associated TCRs and HLA-C alleles showing the fewest. Linkage disequilibrium might explain the correlated functional status among segregating V segments, but an unknown experimental factor could not be excluded. Broadly in line with IMGT annotations, most TCR beta V segments showed up in productive rearrangements about 87% or about 30% of the time in an earlier analysis of roughly 590 of the donors. A later analysis found that HLA-associated TCR beta chains were more clonally expanded and had lower generation probabilities than equally common non-associated chains. Compared with the approximately 600-donor mean, donors in an Asian-associated ancestry cluster had fewer N-insertions in productive TCRs, according to a later genetic analysis. In both the original and validation cohorts, the classifier was reported to diagnose cytomegalovirus status with high specificity and sensitivity. Because counts were too low, approximately 18 rarely observed V segments, including chromosome 9 orphons, were excluded from the earlier analysis of around 640 of the donors. Roughly uniform sequencing depth across donors was assumed in presence/absence analyses, although this assumption may not hold. Some IMGT-functional V segments, including TRBV6-2 and TRBV6-3, could not be told apart with the 87-base-pair reads, so those segments were excluded. A cluster of highly shared sequence variants was judged likely to be a technical artifact of the sequencing pipeline. This cohort had only TCR beta chains sequenced, and the lack of alpha or paired-chain data limited which features could be detected.

The cohort comprised fewer than 700 healthy bone marrow donors. At the time of sampling, every cohort member was nominally healthy, though immune exposures that went unrecorded were likely present. The donor tested CMV seronegative, placing the donor among the roughly 340 seronegative members of the cohort. A peripheral blood sample was collected from each donor, and TCR beta sequencing was performed on peripheral blood mononuclear cells. The Qiagen DNeasy Blood Extraction Kit was used to extract genomic DNA from the blood cell samples. Library preparation used the immunoSEQ multiplex PCR assay. The multiplex PCR relied on a mix of 60 forward primers for TCR Vbeta segments and 13 reverse primers for TCR Jbeta segments. Amplification of the CDR3 region of rearranged TCR beta genes was performed with a multiplex PCR assay on genomic DNA. On the Illumina HiSeq System, the amplified TCR beta libraries were sequenced as 87-base-pair reads. The authors' pipeline ran thus. Across the roughly 700 repertoires, a later analysis counted some 81 million unique TCR beta chains, roughly 11 million of which were shared by at least two donors. To remove PCR and sequencing errors, raw reads were error-corrected and collapsed into unique sequences using a nearest-neighbor algorithm that merged closely related sequences. To assign V, D and J gene segments, CDR3 sequences were aligned to IMGT reference sequences. Each retained sequence needed at least a six-nucleotide match to both a V gene segment and a J gene segment. Rearrangements were called productive when the CDR3 lacked stop codons and stayed in frame with V and J; all others were non-productive. Following IMGT convention, CDR3 was defined as the stretch from the second conserved V-encoded cysteine up to the conserved J-encoded phenylalanine. The earlier analysis of about 570 of the donors excluded any sequence lacking an unambiguous match to a single V gene segment. In an earlier analysis of 500 to 750 of the donors, V segments were called functional above 56.7% productive rearrangements and were called segregating when the between-donor standard deviation exceeded 5%. A statistical classification framework was built to diagnose cytomegalovirus status from the catalog of TCR beta chain sequences. A later analysis assigned V and J genes by comparing TCR nucleotide sequences with IMGT/GENE-DB human TR gene sequences. In a later analysis, CDR3 sequences and most-parsimonious VDJ recombination scenarios were assigned using the TCRdist pipeline. A later analysis defined each TCR beta chain by its CDR3 amino acid sequence plus V-gene family, and excluded reads lacking a unique V-gene family. In a later analysis, 500 to 700 highly shared, low-generation-probability nucleotide sequences were removed to address suspected cross-contamination and a sequencing artifact. A later analysis calculated a clonal expansion index for each public chain from normalized within-repertoire ranks of inferred template counts. Generation probabilities in a later analysis came from a VDJ recombination model fitted to out-of-frame rearrangements, and those results were checked against IGoR. A later analysis scored TCR-TCR, TCR-HLA and TCR-CMV co-occurrence with hypergeometric tests, applying a repertoire-size bias correction to TCR pairs. A later analysis estimated false discovery rates by permuting HLA or CMV assignments 20 times. In a later analysis, co-occurring TCRs were grouped using DBSCAN, and TCRdist sequence similarity was added for clustering within HLA-allele-positive subsets. Co-occurrence clustering excluded repertoires with fewer than 30,000 or more than 120,000 public chains, plus five with anomalous nucleotide sharing. The table comes from immuneACCESS by way of TCRdb, which keeps in-frame sequences with V and J called. Part of the clones is missing from these tables; in studies checked, under half for an unresolved V gene and the rest for unknown reasons. Clonal size and the V and J genes are those of that table, whereas D and trimming came from the DNA. The sample includes tens of thousands of clones, with roughly four fifths observed a single time. The top ten clones comprise around 2% of the sample.

CDR1 and CDR2 were assigned from the germline V gene (reference sequence) as SEHNR and FQNEAQ. V is clipped by 4 bases and J by 5 bases, and the sequence between their germline boundaries is 14 bases long. Including the terminal cysteine and phenylalanine, the CDR3 comprises 15 residues. Just the 45-base CDR3 DNA is kept, in frame starting at base 1. The V and J genes are TRBV7-9 and TRBJ2-2; TRBD1 is a possible D gene, resting on 6 matching bases. The TCR sequence derives from a woman in her 30s in good health and CMV-seronegative. Sequenced input: PBMCs. The DNA sequence reads TGTGCCAGCAGCTCATACCGAGGACAGACCGGGGAGCTGTTTTTT. It encodes CASSSYRGQTGELFF.